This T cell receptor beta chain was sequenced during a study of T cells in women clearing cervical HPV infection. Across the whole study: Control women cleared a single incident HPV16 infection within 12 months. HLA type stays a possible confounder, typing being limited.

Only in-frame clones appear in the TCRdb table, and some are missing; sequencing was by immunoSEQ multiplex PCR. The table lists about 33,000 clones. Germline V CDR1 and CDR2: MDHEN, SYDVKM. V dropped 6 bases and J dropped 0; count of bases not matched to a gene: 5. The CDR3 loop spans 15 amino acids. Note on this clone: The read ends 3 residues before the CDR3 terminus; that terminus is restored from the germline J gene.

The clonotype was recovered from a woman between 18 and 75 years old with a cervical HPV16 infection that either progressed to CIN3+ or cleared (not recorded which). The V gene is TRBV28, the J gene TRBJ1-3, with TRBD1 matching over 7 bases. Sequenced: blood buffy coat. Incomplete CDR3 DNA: TGTGCCAGCAGCATCCCAGGGGGCTCTGGAAACACC. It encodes CASSIPGGSGNT. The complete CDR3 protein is CASSIPGGSGNTIYF.